This T cell receptor (beta chain) is drawn from a study of blood T cell repertoires in COVID-19. In the source study's methods: Scientists estimated how many nucleated cells there were by amplifying reference gene primers. Using immunoSEQ multiplex PCR, the repertoire was profiled, and TCRdb retains in-frame clones only, with some absent. That table supplies the V and J calls and clone size; D and trimming were determined from the DNA. The data show just under 85,000 clones, over 70% seen once. The CDR3 extends over 15 amino acids. Germline CDR1 is ENHRY and CDR2 is SYGVKD. V dropped 0 bases and J dropped 5 bases, with 13 bases sitting between them.

The V call is TRBV10-3, the J call TRBJ1-2; weak D call: TRBD1 (5 bases). Sequences were obtained from peripheral blood. This sequence originates from a woman in her sixties or seventies with acute or convalescent COVID-19. The CDR3 DNA reads as TGTGCCATCAGTGAGTCGAAGGACACACTATATGGCTACACCTTC. It translates to CAISESKDTLYGYTF.